The 12 T cell receptor beta chains below were found in one sample sequenced in a study of T-cell reconstitution after alpha-beta-depleted transplantation in children. Unique molecular identifiers were used to barcode this TCRbeta library. One entry per CDR3 protein, called by TCRdb with MiXCR from the PCR reads. The repertoire holds around 300,000 distinct CDR3 sequences, with roughly 9.1% as singletons. Specimen: PBMCs, collected before TCRalphabeta/CD19-depleted stem cell transplant. All receptors derive from a boy under two years old with acute myeloid leukemia, due to receive a stem cell transplant.

The table lists this clonotype with many counts. The genes are TRBV9 and TRBJ1-1; D remains ambiguous. V dropped 1 base and J dropped 0 bases, with 7 bases sitting between them. The CDR3 has 14 residues. From germline, CDR1 is SGDLS and CDR2 YYNGEE. CDR3 protein: CASSVTAMNTEAFF. CDR3 coding DNA: TGTGCCAGCAGCGTAACAGCTATGAACACTGAAGCTTTCTTT.

This clonotype turned up a few times. The chain is built from TRBV6-6 and TRBJ2-3; D is perhaps TRBD1 (7 bases). With 7 bases removed from V and 4 bases from J, the gap between germline ends came to 12 bases. Germline V gene sequence: CDR1 MNHNY, CDR2 SVGAGI (reference sequence). The CDR3 loop spans 13 amino acids. The CDR3 is CASTDREADTQYF. In nucleotides, the CDR3 is TGTGCCAGCACAGACAGGGAGGCAGATACGCAGTATTTT.

This clonotype was counted between two and nine times. V is TRBV18 and J is TRBJ2-7, with 9 bases that match TRBD2. The J segment lost 5 bases and the V segment lost 3 bases, leaving 8 bases of the junction unmatched. This CDR3 spans 15 amino acids. Germline CDR1 KGHSH, CDR2 LQKENI. The CDR3 DNA reads as TGTGCCAGCTCACCTCCCCTAGCGGGACTCAACGAGCAGTACTTC. It yields the protein CASSPPLAGLNEQYF.

This chain uses TRBV11-3 with TRBJ2-1; 8 nucleotides line up with TRBD2. Germline V lookup: CDR1 SGHNT, CDR2 YENEEA. V lost 5 bases to trimming and J lost 7 bases; unmatched junction nucleotides: 10. The CDR3 is 15 residues long. Here the CDR3 reads CASSPGGAGENEQFF. The CDR3 region has the DNA TGTGCCAGCAGCCCCGGAGGAGCGGGAGAGAATGAGCAGTTCTTC.

At least ten counts were recorded for this clonotype. The rearrangement links TRBV28 to TRBJ1-4; unclear D gene. The germline CDR1 and CDR2 sequences are MDHEN and SYDVKM. V shed 8 bases and J shed 13 bases, with 11 bases lying between them. The CDR3 extends over 10 amino acids. As DNA, the CDR3 is TGTGCCAGCGCGCGGACGAGACTGTTTTTT. It translates to CASARTRLFF.

This clonotype was counted ten times or more. V usage is TRBV30 and J usage is TRBJ1-1; tentative D call: TRBD1 (5 bases). V was cut by 1 base and J by 1 base, with 7 bases left in between. The CDR3 covers 13 residues. Per the germline V gene, CDR1 is GTSNPN and CDR2 is SVGIG (reference sequence). The DNA for the CDR3 is TGTGCCTGGAGTGGACAGCCGAACACTGAAGCTTTCTTT. Encoded protein: CAWSGQPNTEAFF.

This clonotype was counted a few times. The chain has TRBV20-1 and TRBJ1-1; 8 bases fit TRBD1. CDR1 is DFQATT and CDR2 is SNEGSKA in the germline V gene (reference sequence). CDR3 length equals 12 residues. The junction had 5 bases not matched to a gene; V was cut back by 6 bases and J by 5 bases. The CDR3 spells CSAARGRTEAFF. In DNA form, the CDR3 reads TGCAGTGCCGCCAGGGGGCGAACTGAAGCTTTCTTT.

This clonotype showed up many times. The chain uses TRBV4-1 and TRBJ2-3; D call uncertain. Looked up from germline, CDR1 is MGHRA and CDR2 is YSYEKL. This CDR3 is built from 15 residues. V was shortened by 4 bases and J by 5 bases, with 16 bases between the two germline ends. CDR3 loop: CASSLRIFSEDTQYF. The CDR3 DNA reads TGCGCCAGCAGCCTCAGGATTTTTTCAGAAGATACGCAGTATTTT.

This clonotype was picked up many times. This chain uses TRBV11-2 with TRBJ1-4, with TRBD1 matching over 9 bases. The CDR3 contains 14 residues. CDR1 and CDR2 (germline): SGHAT, FQNNGV. The ends lost 4 bases at V and 10 bases at J; junction bases unmatched: 7. The CDR3, as DNA: TGTGCCAGCAGCTCCTGGACAGGGGAGGGAAAACTGTTTTTT. Protein sequence: CASSSWTGEGKLFF.

The V call is TRBV7-6, the J call TRBJ2-6; no reliable D call. V shed 4 bases and J shed 4 bases, with 8 bases lying between them. This CDR3 comprises 14 residues. CDR1 is SGHVS, CDR2 FNYEAQ, per germline. The CDR3 protein is CASSSPQGANVLTF. The CDR3, as DNA: TGTGCCAGCAGCTCCCCCCAGGGGGCCAACGTCCTGACTTTC.

Ten or more counts support this clonotype. This chain connects TRBV7-2 to TRBJ2-3; D uncertain. The V end lost 1 base, the J end lost 2 bases, and 7 bases lay between the germline ends. The CDR3 is 14 amino acids. In germline, CDR1 is SGHTA, CDR2 FQGNSA. In nucleotides, the CDR3 is TGTGCCAGCAGCTTAGGGCCCCACACAGATACGCAGTATTTT. Its translation is CASSLGPHTDTQYF.

This clonotype was counted many times. V usage is TRBV5-1 and J usage is TRBJ2-7, with D maybe TRBD1 (5 bases). This CDR3 contains 16 residues. Trimming took off 3 bases at V and 3 bases at J, with 19 bases between the two ends. Per the germline V gene, CDR1 is SGHRS and CDR2 is YFSETQ. The CDR3 DNA reads TGCGCCAGCAGCTCCGGCCAGGGCGGTATTAGCTACGAGCAGTACTTC. It codes for CASSSGQGGISYEQYF.